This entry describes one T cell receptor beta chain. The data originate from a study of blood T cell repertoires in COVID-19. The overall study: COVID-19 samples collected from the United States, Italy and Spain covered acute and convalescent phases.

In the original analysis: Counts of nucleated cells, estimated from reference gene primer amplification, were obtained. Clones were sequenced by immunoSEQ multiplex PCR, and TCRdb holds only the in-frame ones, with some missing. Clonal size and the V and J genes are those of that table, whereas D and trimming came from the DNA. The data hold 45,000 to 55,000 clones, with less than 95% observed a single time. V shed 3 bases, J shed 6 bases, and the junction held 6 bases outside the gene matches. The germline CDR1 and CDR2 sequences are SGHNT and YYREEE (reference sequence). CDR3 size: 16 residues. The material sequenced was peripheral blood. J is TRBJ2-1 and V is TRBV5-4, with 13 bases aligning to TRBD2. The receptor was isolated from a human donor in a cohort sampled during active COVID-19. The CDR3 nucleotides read TGTGCCAGCAGCTCGGGACTAGCGGGATCTGGCAATGAGCAGTTCTTC. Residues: CASSSGLAGSGNEQFF.